The clone carrying this T cell receptor beta chain occurred once. Its antigen is undetermined. Use of 60 Vbeta and 13 Jbeta primers characterized the PCR. Measured with immunoSEQ multiplex PCR; TCRdb has only the in-frame clones, and not every one. This sample has around 99,000 clones, with 65% to 80% found just once. Each donor was nominally healthy when sampled (though unrecorded immune exposures were likely). Germline CDR1 is GTSNPN and CDR2 is SVGIG (reference sequence). CDR3 size: 12 residues. Trimming pared 1 base from V and 6 bases from J, leaving 6 bases between. This record belongs to a study of cytomegalovirus exposure and HLA in healthy donors. Study at large: The early release's HLA-typed donors yielded 65 million to 85 million unique TCRs.

Study-wide results and limits: It was reported in a later analysis that an Asian-associated ancestry cluster showed fewer N-insertions than the roughly 710-donor mean. As a later analysis showed, a missense DCLRE1C variant was linked to trimming of TCR beta V- and J-genes.

The rearrangement uses TRBV30 and TRBJ2-2, with D hard to call. The sample taken for sequencing was PBMCs. This receptor was identified in a male donor in good health and CMV-seronegative. DNA of the CDR3: TGTGCCTGGAGTGCTCGGGCCGGGGAGCTGTTTTTT. It translates to CAWSARAGELFF. The complete variable domain, with remaining parts taken from reference TRBV30 and TRBJ2-2, reads SQTIHQWPATLVQPVGSPLSLECTVEGTSNPNLYWYRQAAGRGLQLLFYSVGIGQISSEVPQNLSASRPQDRQFILSSKKLLLSDSGFYLCAWSARAGELFFGEGSRLTVL.